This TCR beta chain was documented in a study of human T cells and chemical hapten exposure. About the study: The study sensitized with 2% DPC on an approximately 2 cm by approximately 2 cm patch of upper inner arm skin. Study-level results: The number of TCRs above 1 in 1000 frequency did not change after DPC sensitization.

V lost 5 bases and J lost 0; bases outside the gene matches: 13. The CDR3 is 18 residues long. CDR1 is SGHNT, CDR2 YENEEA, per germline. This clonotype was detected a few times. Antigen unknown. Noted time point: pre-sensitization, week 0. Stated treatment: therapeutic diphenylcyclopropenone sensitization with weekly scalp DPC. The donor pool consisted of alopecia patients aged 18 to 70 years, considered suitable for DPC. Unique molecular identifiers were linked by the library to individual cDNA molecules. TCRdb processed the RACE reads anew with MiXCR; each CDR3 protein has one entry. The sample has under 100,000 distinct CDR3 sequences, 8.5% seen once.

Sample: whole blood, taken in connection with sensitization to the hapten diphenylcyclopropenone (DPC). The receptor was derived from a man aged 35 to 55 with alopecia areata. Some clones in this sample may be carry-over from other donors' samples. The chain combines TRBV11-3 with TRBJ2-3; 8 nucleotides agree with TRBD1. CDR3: CASSDTIRGQASTDTQYF. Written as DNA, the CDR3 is TGTGCCAGCAGCGATACAATCCGGGGACAGGCTAGCACAGATACGCAGTATTTT.